The present entry profiles one T cell receptor beta chain with its context. This entry comes from a study of control samples from healthy donors and cancer patients. Produced via immunoSEQ multiplex PCR; TCRdb's table is partial and in-frame only. The data contain about 51,000 clones, about 88% of them seen just once; the ten biggest clones take up almost 40%. The sequence derives from a man aged 50-59 years with head and neck cancer. The sample comprised PBMCs.

CDR3 nucleotide sequence: TGTGCCACCAGTGATTCAAAGGTTATCTCCTACAATGAGCAGTTCTTC. This translates into CATSDSKVISYNEQFF. The V and J genes are TRBV24-1 and TRBJ2-1; D is ambiguous. This CDR3 has 16 residues. V was cut by 2 bases and J by 0 bases, with 10 bases left in between. CDR1 KGHDR and CDR2 SFDVKD come from the germline V gene.